These T cell receptor beta chains were read from a single sample in a study of ipilimumab plus nivolumab after autologous stem cell transplantation. Assay: immunoSEQ multiplex PCR; the TCRdb copy retains only in-frame clones and omits some. The sample gives some 25,000 clones, about 86% of which show up once; 4% to 6% is in the top ten. This specimen was PBMCs, taken in a trial of ipilimumab plus nivolumab as post-transplant consolidation. These receptors came from a male donor with diffuse large B-cell lymphoma. Each CDR3 is given with its conserved first and last residue. The order of the fields is J gene, CDR3 length, clone size, D gene, V gene, CDR3 DNA, CDR3 protein. D genes are given only for firm matches. Not every row has a clone size; where given, it reads once, few, many or a size class.

TRBJ2-3 | 12 | NA | NA | TRBV10-3 | TGTGCCATCAGTGGGTCGGTATATACGCAGTATTTT | CAISGSVYTQYF
TRBJ2-1 | 14 | NA | TRBD2 | TRBV6-1 | TGTGCCAGCTGGGGACTAGCGTCTCACAATGAGCAGTTCTTC | CASWGLASHNEQFF
TRBJ2-2 | 15 | NA | TRBD1 | TRBV7-9 | TGTGCCAGCACCACCGGGACAGGGGTCTCCGGGGAGCTGTTTTTT | CASTTGTGVSGELFF
TRBJ1-1 | 11 | once | NA | TRBV6-1 | TGTGCCAGCAGAGGTTGGGATGAAGCTTTCTTT | CASRGWDEAFF
TRBJ2-7 | 15 | once | NA | TRBV11-2 | TGTGCCAGCAGCTTAGGGGCCCCCCCGTCTGGCGAGCAGTACTTC | CASSLGAPPSGEQYF
TRBJ2-7 | 16 | NA | NA | TRBV5-4 | TGTGCCAGCAGTTTCGGCGCAGGACAGAGGTCCCACGAGCAGTACTTC | CASSFGAGQRSHEQYF
TRBJ2-7 | 13 | NA | NA | TRBV11-2 | TGTGCCGACTCGTTAGGGGGGGGGTACGAGCAGTACTTC | CADSLGGGYEQYF
TRBJ2-7 | 18 | once | TRBD2 | TRBV5-1 | TGCGCCAGCAGCTTGGCCCCGACTAGCGGGGGGCCCACCTACGAGCAGTACTTC | CASSLAPTSGGPTYEQYF
TRBJ1-4 | 15 | NA | NA | TRBV5-4 | TGTGCCAGCAGCTTGGAGGGGGAGGAGGGTGAAAAACTGTTTTTT | CASSLEGEEGEKLFF
TRBJ1-3 | 18 | NA | TRBD1 | TRBV11-2 | TGTGCCAGCGGCCTCAGGACAGGGGGCAGTAACTCTGGAAACACCATATATTTT | CASGLRTGGSNSGNTIYF
TRBJ2-7 | 14 | NA | NA | TRBV27 | TGTGCCAGCAGTTTACGAGACGGCTCCTACGAGCAGTACTTC | CASSLRDGSYEQYF
TRBJ2-3 | 18 | NA | TRBD2 | TRBV4-1 | TGCGCCAGCAGCTCTGGACTAGCGGGGGGGCGGGGAGCAGATACGCAGTATTTT | CASSSGLAGGRGADTQYF
TRBJ1-1 | 16 | NA | NA | TRBV10-2 | TGCGCCAGCAGTGCTGGGGGCGGTTCGGGGAGCACTGAAGCTTTCTTT | CASSAGGGSGSTEAFF
TRBJ1-1 | 11 | NA | NA | TRBV10-3 | TGTGCCATCAGTGACCAGGCTGAAGCTTTCTTT | CAISDQAEAFF
TRBJ2-7 | 16 | NA | NA | TRBV5-4 | TGTGCCAGCAGCTTGGCCGCCGGGCCGAGCTCCTACGAGCAGTACTTC | CASSLAAGPSSYEQYF
TRBJ2-7 | 13 | NA | NA | TRBV7-9 | TGTGCCAGCAGCAAACAGGGAGACTACGAGCAGTACTTC | CASSKQGDYEQYF
TRBJ2-2 | 14 | NA | NA | TRBV6-5 | TGTGCCAGCCGTTCGCGGGGGAACACCGGGGAGCTGTTTTTT | CASRSRGNTGELFF
TRBJ1-1 | 13 | NA | TRBD1 | TRBV6-6 | TGTGCCAGCATGGGACAGTTGAACACTGAAGCTTTCTTT | CASMGQLNTEAFF
TRBJ2-7 | 14 | few | NA | TRBV5-3 | TGTGCCAGAAGCTTGGATCGGCAGGGCGACGAGCAGTACTTC | CARSLDRQGDEQYF
TRBJ1-2 | 14 | NA | NA | TRBV7-9 | TGTGCCAGCAGCCGGGTCTCGGCCCTCTATGGCTACACCTTC | CASSRVSALYGYTF
TRBJ1-2 | 14 | NA | NA | TRBV29-1 | TGCAGCGTTGTGGTGGAGAGACCCAACTATGGCTACACCTTC | CSVVVERPNYGYTF
TRBJ2-5 | 13 | NA | NA | TRBV7-2 | TGTGCCAGCAGCTTATGGGCGGTGAATACCCAGTACTTC | CASSLWAVNTQYF
TRBJ2-7 | 14 | NA | NA | TRBV13 | TGTGCCAGCAGCGGGTCCCGGGGTCGGGACGAGCAGTACTTC | CASSGSRGRDEQYF
TRBJ1-6 | 17 | NA | TRBD1 | TRBV4-3 | TGCGCCAGCAGCCAAGAAGCCCGACAGGGGATCTACTCACCCCTCCACTTT | CASSQEARQGIYSPLHF
TRBJ1-2 | 14 | NA | NA | TRBV7-9 | TGTGCCAGCAGCCAAGGAGGCAGGGGCTATGGCTACACCTTC | CASSQGGRGYGYTF
TRBJ2-5 | 18 | NA | TRBD2 | TRBV7-9 | TGTGCCAGCAGCCTTTCCTCGACTAGCGGGCCCCGAGGAGAGACCCAGTACTTC | CASSLSSTSGPRGETQYF
TRBJ1-1 | 14 | few | NA | TRBV7-9 | TGTGCCAGCAGCTTGACAAGGACCTCAGCTGAAGCTTTCTTT | CASSLTRTSAEAFF
TRBJ1-1 | 14 | NA | NA | TRBV6-1 | TGTGCCAGCAGTGAAATCAACGGGATTCCTGAAGCTTTCTTT | CASSEINGIPEAFF
TRBJ2-1 | 14 | NA | NA | TRBV30 | TGTGCCTGGAAGATGGACAGTTGGGACAATGAGCAGTTCTTC | CAWKMDSWDNEQFF
TRBJ2-7 | 14 | NA | TRBD2 | TRBV5-6 | TGTGCCAGCAGCGACGGACTAGCGGGGGGCCCTAGGTACTTC | CASSDGLAGGPRYF
TRBJ2-3 | 15 | NA | TRBD2 | TRBV7-2 | TGTGCCAGCAGCGACCTGCGGGGGGCCCCAGATACGCAGTATTTT | CASSDLRGAPDTQYF
TRBJ2-2 | 15 | NA | NA | TRBV4-2 | TGTGCCAGCAGCCACTCCCCTGGGGGCGCCGGGGAGCTGTTTTTT | CASSHSPGGAGELFF
TRBJ2-3 | 15 | once | TRBD2 | TRBV5-1 | TGCGCCAGCAGCCTAGCGGGGGGGCCTTCAGATACGCAGTATTTT | CASSLAGGPSDTQYF
TRBJ1-1 | 13 | NA | TRBD1 | TRBV6-6 | TGTGCCTACAGGGACAGGTCAAACACTGAAGCTTTCTTT | CAYRDRSNTEAFF
TRBJ2-7 | 14 | few | NA | TRBV7-6 | TGTGCCAGCAGCGCGGGATCCAGGTTCACCGAGCAGTACTTC | CASSAGSRFTEQYF
TRBJ2-7 | 14 | NA | TRBD1 | TRBV27 | TGTGCCAGCAGCCGTGGACAGGGTACTAAAAAGCAGTACTTC | CASSRGQGTKKQYF
TRBJ1-6 | 13 | once | NA | TRBV6-5 | TGTGCCAGCAGTGAAGCGGGGAATTCACCCCTCCACTTT | CASSEAGNSPLHF
TRBJ1-5 | 14 | NA | NA | TRBV7-2 | TGTGCCAGCAGCCTAGGGGCGAACAATCAGCCCCAGCATTTT | CASSLGANNQPQHF
TRBJ2-1 | 15 | NA | TRBD2 | TRBV5-4 | TGTGCCAGCAGCGCGCGGGCTAGCGGGGACAATGAGCAGTTCTTC | CASSARASGDNEQFF
TRBJ2-3 | 14 | NA | NA | TRBV5-5 | TGTGCCAGCACCCCGGGGGGCCTGCCAGATACGCAGTATTTT | CASTPGGLPDTQYF
TRBJ2-5 | 13 | NA | TRBD2 | TRBV19 | TGTGCCAGTAGCGGGGGGGCACATGAGACCCAGTACTTC | CASSGGAHETQYF
TRBJ2-7 | 14 | NA | NA | TRBV6-6 | TGTGCCAGCAGTTCCCCAAGGGTGGAATACGAGCAGTACTTC | CASSSPRVEYEQYF
TRBJ2-7 | 16 | NA | NA | TRBV21-1 | TGTGCCAGCAGCGGTCGCCCTCGGGACATGTGCTACGAGCAGTACTTC | CASSGRPRDMCYEQYF
TRBJ2-7 | 16 | once | NA | TRBV13 | TGTGCCAGCAGCTTCCTTTCTGGGGGGGGCTTCCACGAGCAGTACTTC | CASSFLSGGGFHEQYF
TRBJ1-6 | 15 | once | TRBD1 | TRBV7-3 | TGTGCCGGTAACAGGGGGTACTCCTATAATTCACCCCTCCACTTT | CAGNRGYSYNSPLHF
TRBJ1-1 | 18 | NA | NA | TRBV1 | TGCACCAGCAGCCAAGATGAAAGCCGGGACATAGAGAACACTGAAGCTTTCTTT | CTSSQDESRDIENTEAFF
TRBJ1-1 | 14 | NA | NA | TRBV7-8 | TGTGCCAGCAGCTTAGCAAGGACGGGGACTGAAGCTTTCTTT | CASSLARTGTEAFF
TRBJ2-3 | 16 | NA | TRBD2 | TRBV14 | TGTGCCAGCAGCCGTCGACTAGCGGGGCGCACAGATACGCAGTATTTT | CASSRRLAGRTDTQYF
TRBJ2-5 | 13 | once | NA | TRBV7-2 | TGTGCCAGCGGCCGCAGGGTCCAGGAGACCCAGTACTTC | CASGRRVQETQYF
TRBJ1-5 | 12 | NA | NA | TRBV2 | TGTGCCAGCAGTGAGTCCCATCAGCCCCAGCATTTT | CASSESHQPQHF
TRBJ2-7 | 15 | few | NA | TRBV7-9 | TGTGCCAGCAGCTTAGGGTCGGGGGGCCGGGCCGAGCAGTACTTC | CASSLGSGGRAEQYF
TRBJ2-1 | 16 | few | NA | TRBV5-4 | TGTGCCAGCAGCTTGGGTGGCTCCATTAAGAGGAATGAGCAGTTCTTC | CASSLGGSIKRNEQFF
TRBJ2-1 | 16 | NA | TRBD1 | TRBV27 | TGTGCCAGCAGTTTGGGACGACAGGGGGCCTACAATGAGCAGTTCTTC | CASSLGRQGAYNEQFF
TRBJ1-5 | 15 | NA | NA | TRBV7-9 | TGTGCCAGCAGCTTAGCGTCCGGGGAGGAACAGCCCCAGCATTTT | CASSLASGEEQPQHF
TRBJ2-5 | 15 | NA | NA | TRBV5-5 | TGTGCCAGCAGCTTGGAGGATGGGCTCAGAGAGACCCAGTACTTC | CASSLEDGLRETQYF
TRBJ2-5 | 14 | once | NA | TRBV4-3 | TGCGCCAGCAGCCAAGTCATTGGGAAAGAGACCCAGTACTTC | CASSQVIGKETQYF
TRBJ2-4 | 14 | NA | TRBD1 | TRBV6-5 | TGTGCCAGCAGTTACTCCCGGGGACAGGGGGCTTTGTACTTC | CASSYSRGQGALYF
TRBJ2-1 | 17 | once | NA | TRBV5-1 | TGCGCCAGCAGCTCACCACAAGGACAGCGATCCTACAATGAGCAGTTCTTC | CASSSPQGQRSYNEQFF
TRBJ2-5 | 13 | NA | NA | TRBV5-6 | TGTGCCAGCAGCTTGCAAGGGGCGGAGACCCAGTACTTC | CASSLQGAETQYF
TRBJ1-4 | 15 | NA | NA | TRBV5-1 | TGCGCCAGCAGCGGGGACGATGAAGGGGATGAAAAACTGTTTTTT | CASSGDDEGDEKLFF